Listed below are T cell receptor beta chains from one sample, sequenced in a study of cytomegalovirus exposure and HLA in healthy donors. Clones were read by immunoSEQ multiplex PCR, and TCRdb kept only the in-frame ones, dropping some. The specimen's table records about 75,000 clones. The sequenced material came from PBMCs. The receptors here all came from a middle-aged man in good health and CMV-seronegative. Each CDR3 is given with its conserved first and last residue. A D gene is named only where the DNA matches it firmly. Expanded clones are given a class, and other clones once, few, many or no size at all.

TGTGCCTGGAGTGTCAACCTAGTAGCAAACACCATATATTTT,CAWSVNLVANTIYF,TRBV30,.,TRBJ1-3,.
TGTGCCCCCGAGTCAGGGTTCGACGAGCAGTACTTC,CAPESGFDEQYF,TRBV6-1,.,TRBJ2-7,.
TGTGCCAGCAGCTTAGGGGTTGGCAGGGGGCTAGATGAGCAGTTCTTC,CASSLGVGRGLDEQFF,TRBV11-2,.,TRBJ2-1,TRBD1
TGTGCCAGCAAGGGCGGGATGGACACCGGGGAGCTGTTTTTT,CASKGGMDTGELFF,TRBV6-6,.,TRBJ2-2,.
TGCAGTGCTGGGGGCTCGTATTTT,CSAGGSYF,TRBV20-1,.,TRBJ2-3,.
TGTGCCAGCTCACCGCTCAGCGGGGGGGCTCAAGAGACCCAGTACTTC,CASSPLSGGAQETQYF,TRBV18,.,TRBJ2-5,TRBD2
TGCGCCAGCAGCTTGGTGGAGTCTACCTACGAGCAGTACTTC,CASSLVESTYEQYF,TRBV5-1,.,TRBJ2-7,.
TGTGCCAGCAGCTACTGGGGTCCGGGACTAGCGGGGGGGAAAACAGATACGCAGTATTTT,CASSYWGPGLAGGKTDTQYF,TRBV5-5,.,TRBJ2-3,TRBD2
TGTGCCAGCAGCTTAGAAGCGGGGGGAAGTGGCTACACCTTC,CASSLEAGGSGYTF,TRBV7-9,.,TRBJ1-2,.
TGTGCCTGGAGTATCGCAGGGCAGCAGCCCCAGCATTTT,CAWSIAGQQPQHF,TRBV30,.,TRBJ1-5,.
TGTGCCTGGAGCAGGATTTCAACTAATGAAAAACTGTTTTTT,CAWSRISTNEKLFF,TRBV30,.,TRBJ1-4,.
TGCGCCAGCAGCTTGGAGGGGGAGTCGAAACTGTTTTTT,CASSLEGESKLFF,TRBV5-1,.,TRBJ1-4,.
TGTGCCAGCAGTCCCCCGGGGTCGGCTAATGAAAAACTGTTTTTT,CASSPPGSANEKLFF,TRBV28,.,TRBJ1-4,.
TGTGCCAGCAGAGATTTCGTAAGACGGGACAATGAGCAGTTCTTC,CASRDFVRRDNEQFF,TRBV11-2,.,TRBJ2-1,.
TGCAGCGTGCCGTCCGGGACAGGGGGAGAGACCCAGTACTTC,CSVPSGTGGETQYF,TRBV29-1,.,TRBJ2-5,TRBD1
TGTGCCAGTAGGGAACAGGGGCAGCCCCAGCATTTT,CASREQGQPQHF,TRBV19,.,TRBJ1-5,TRBD1
TGTGCCTGGAGTGTACGGGCTAGGGGGTGGAAGGGGGAGCAGTACTTC,CAWSVRARGWKGEQYF,TRBV30,.,TRBJ2-7,.
TGCAGCGTGAGGACAGTGGGTAATGAAAAACTGTTTTTT,CSVRTVGNEKLFF,TRBV29-1,.,TRBJ1-4,.
TGTGCCAGCAGCATCACGGGACAGGGTCTAGAAGAGCAGTACTTC,CASSITGQGLEEQYF,TRBV5-4,.,TRBJ2-7,TRBD1
TGTGCCACCAGCCAGAAGTGGCCAGAAGCTTTCTTT,CATSQKWPEAFF,TRBV15,medium-sized,TRBJ1-1,.
TGTGCCAGCAGCTTAGATACCAGCGACTGGTCCTACGAGCAGTACTTC,CASSLDTSDWSYEQYF,TRBV11-2,.,TRBJ2-7,.
TGCGCCAGCAGTGGAGGCAGGGATCAGTACTTC,CASSGGRDQYF,TRBV10-2,.,TRBJ2-5,.
TGTGCCTGGAGTGGGGGCCGCGGCATTTCGGATGGCTACACCTTC,CAWSGGRGISDGYTF,TRBV30,.,TRBJ1-2,.
TGTGCCAGCAGCGTAGAAGGGGGCCTAGCTAATGAAAAACTGTTTTTT,CASSVEGGLANEKLFF,TRBV9,.,TRBJ1-4,TRBD1
TGCGCCAGCAGCCCAAGTGGGTCTTCCGGGACAGGGACCTACGAGCAGTACTTC,CASSPSGSSGTGTYEQYF,TRBV4-1,.,TRBJ2-7,TRBD1
TGCGCCAGCAGCTTGTCCCTAGCGGGGTTCGATGAGCAGTTCTTC,CASSLSLAGFDEQFF,TRBV5-1,.,TRBJ2-1,TRBD2
TGTGCCAGCGGGGGGACTCATCTAAACCCCTACGAGCAGTACTTC,CASGGTHLNPYEQYF,TRBV2,.,TRBJ2-7,.
TGTGCCAGCAGCAGGGACAGTCAAGAGACCCAGTACTTC,CASSRDSQETQYF,TRBV5-5,.,TRBJ2-5,TRBD1
TGTGCCAGCAGTTTCCGGGAGTATGGTCAGCCCCAGCATTTT,CASSFREYGQPQHF,TRBV28,.,TRBJ1-5,.
TGTGCCAGTAGTTCGACAGGGGGGGATAATTCACCCCTCCACTTT,CASSSTGGDNSPLHF,TRBV19,.,TRBJ1-6,TRBD1
TGTGCCAGCAGTCCGGGACAGGGATTTTTTTCACCCCTCCACTTT,CASSPGQGFFSPLHF,TRBV6-5,.,TRBJ1-6,TRBD1
TGTGCCTGGAGTGGACCCCGACAGCAGCCCCAGCATTTT,CAWSGPRQQPQHF,TRBV30,.,TRBJ1-5,.
TGTGCCAGTAGTATAGGACAGGGAGAGACCCAGTACTTC,CASSIGQGETQYF,TRBV19,.,TRBJ2-5,TRBD1
TGTGCCAGCAGCGCCAGCGGGGGGATCGACACCGGGGAGCTGTTTTTT,CASSASGGIDTGELFF,TRBV9,.,TRBJ2-2,TRBD2
TGTGCCAGCAGCAAAAGTGAGGAGGGGTTAACCTCCTCGGGGGCCAACGTCCTGACTTTC,CASSKSEEGLTSSGANVLTF,TRBV21-1,.,TRBJ2-6,.
TGTGCCAGCAGCCTAATAGGGGAGGCTTCGGACGAGCAGTACTTC,CASSLIGEASDEQYF,TRBV7-9,.,TRBJ2-7,.
TGTGCCAGCAGCGGCAGACTTAAGGCTCAAGAGACCCAGTACTTC,CASSGRLKAQETQYF,TRBV7-2,.,TRBJ2-5,.
TGTGCCAGTAGTCTCGGGACAGGGAGTCTCTATAATTCACCCCTCCACTTT,CASSLGTGSLYNSPLHF,TRBV19,.,TRBJ1-6,TRBD1
TGTCCGGGGGGCAGGACAAGGGTTGAGCAGTTCTTC,CPGGRTRVEQFF,TRBV6-4,.,TRBJ2-1,.
TGTGCCAGCAGCTTGACAGGGGCTGGAAACACCATATATTTT,CASSLTGAGNTIYF,TRBV7-9,medium-sized,TRBJ1-3,TRBD1
TGTGCCAGCAGCCAGATGCAGGGAAACTATGGCTACACCTTC,CASSQMQGNYGYTF,TRBV7-2,.,TRBJ1-2,.
TGTGCCAGCAGCGATTCTATGGGGCGAAGGACCTACGAGCAGTACTTC,CASSDSMGRRTYEQYF,TRBV13,.,TRBJ2-7,.
TGTGCCAGCAAGCAGGCTGGAAAGCCCCAGCATTTT,CASKQAGKPQHF,TRBV2,.,TRBJ1-5,.
TGTGCCAGCAGTTCTACAGCTCTCAGGGGAAACACCATATATTTT,CASSSTALRGNTIYF,TRBV28,.,TRBJ1-3,.
TGTGCCAGCAGCCCCCTTGGCCGAGGCACCTACGAGCAGTACTTC,CASSPLGRGTYEQYF,TRBV5-4,.,TRBJ2-7,.
TGTGCCAGCAGTGACTCGAGCGTAGGTGGCGGGGAGACCTACGAGCAGTACTTC,CASSDSSVGGGETYEQYF,TRBV6-4,.,TRBJ2-7,.
TGTGCCAGCAGCTTCGACCGGGGACAGGGGTCTTCCTACGAGCAGTACTTC,CASSFDRGQGSSYEQYF,TRBV13,.,TRBJ2-7,TRBD1
TGTGCCAGCAGCTTGGCCCCGGGTGAATTCCAAGAGACCCAGTACTTC,CASSLAPGEFQETQYF,TRBV5-6,.,TRBJ2-5,.
TGTGCCAGTACACAGGGTAAACGGTCTGAGGATGAAAAACTGTTTTTT,CASTQGKRSEDEKLFF,TRBV19,.,TRBJ1-4,.
TGTGCCAGCAGCACCCGGGACAGGGCCTACGAGCAGTACTTC,CASSTRDRAYEQYF,TRBV7-2,.,TRBJ2-7,TRBD1
TGTGCCAGCAGTGACAGGGGGCACACCGGGGAGCTGTTTTTT,CASSDRGHTGELFF,TRBV6-4,.,TRBJ2-2,TRBD1
TGTGCCAGTAGCCGGGACAGGGTGAGCGCTGAAGCTTTCTTT,CASSRDRVSAEAFF,TRBV19,.,TRBJ1-1,TRBD1
TGTGCCAGCAGCTTAAATTACTACAATGAGCAGTTCTTC,CASSLNYYNEQFF,TRBV11-3,.,TRBJ2-1,.
TGTGCCAGCAGCCCCTCCCATGGGGACAGGGAAAAACTGTTTTTT,CASSPSHGDREKLFF,TRBV9,.,TRBJ1-4,TRBD1
TGTGCCAGCAGCGTAGACCTAAGGGACAGGGGGTTGGAGACCCAGTACTTC,CASSVDLRDRGLETQYF,TRBV9,.,TRBJ2-5,TRBD1
TGTGCCAGCAGCAAACTCTTGGTCCCCATATATGGCTACACCTTC,CASSKLLVPIYGYTF,TRBV6-5,.,TRBJ1-2,.
TGTGCCAGCAGCCCGGGACAGGGGAATTCACCCCTCCACTTT,CASSPGQGNSPLHF,TRBV5-4,.,TRBJ1-6,TRBD1
TGCGCCAGCAGCTTGGGACAGCGAGCCTACGAGCAGTACTTC,CASSLGQRAYEQYF,TRBV5-1,.,TRBJ2-7,.
TGTGCCAGCAGTTGGGCCCTGAACACTGAAGCTTTCTTT,CASSWALNTEAFF,TRBV6-5,.,TRBJ1-1,.
TGTGCCAGCAGTTATCTAAACCAAGAGACCCAGTACTTC,CASSYLNQETQYF,TRBV6-5,.,TRBJ2-5,.